This T cell receptor (beta chain) comes out of a study of beta chain features in type 1 diabetes. V was cut by 1 base and J by 0 bases, with 6 bases left in between. The CDR3 loop spans 14 amino acids. The germline gives CDR1 KGHSH, CDR2 LQKENI. What was sequenced were expressed TCRB transcripts, since all of the isolated RNA had been reverse transcribed. The method was immunoSEQ multiplex PCR; TCRdb's version includes in-frame clones alone and lacks a portion of them. In the table there are 450,000 to 600,000 clones, about 29% of which are singletons. Sample: naive CD4+ T cells from blood. The sequence derives from a young man in good health. The chain has TRBV18 and TRBJ1-1, with D unresolved. DNA of the CDR3: TGTGCCAGCTCACCACTCGCTTTGAACACTGAAGCTTTCTTT. Residues: CASSPLALNTEAFF.